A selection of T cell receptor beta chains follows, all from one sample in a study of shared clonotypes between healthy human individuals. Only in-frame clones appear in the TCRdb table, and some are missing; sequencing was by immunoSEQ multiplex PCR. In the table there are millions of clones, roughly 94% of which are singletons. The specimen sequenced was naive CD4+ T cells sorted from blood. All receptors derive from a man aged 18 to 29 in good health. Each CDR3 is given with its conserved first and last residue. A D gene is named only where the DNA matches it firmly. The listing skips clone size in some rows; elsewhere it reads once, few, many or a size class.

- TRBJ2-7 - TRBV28 TGTGCCAGCAGCCCCGGGACAAGGCCCTACGAGCAGTACTTC CASSPGTRPYEQYF
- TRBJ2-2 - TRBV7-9 TGTGCCAGCAGATTAGACCCCACCGGGGAGCTGTTTTTT CASRLDPTGELFF
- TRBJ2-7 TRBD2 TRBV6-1 TGTGCCAGCAGTGGCCAAAAGGCGGGAGGGCCTTACGAGCAGTACTTC CASSGQKAGGPYEQYF
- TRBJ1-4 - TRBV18 TGTGCCAGCTCACCGGGGCGTGGTAATGAAAAACTGTTTTTT CASSPGRGNEKLFF
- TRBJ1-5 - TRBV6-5 TGTGCCAGCAGTTACGGGAGGGGAAGCAATCAGCCCCAGCATTTT CASSYGRGSNQPQHF
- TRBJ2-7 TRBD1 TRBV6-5 TGTGCCAGCAAGTACAGGGGTACCTACGAGCAGTACTTC CASKYRGTYEQYF
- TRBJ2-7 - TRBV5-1 TGCGCCAGCAGCCAGCAACCGGGGCAGGCCTACGAGCAGTACTTC CASSQQPGQAYEQYF
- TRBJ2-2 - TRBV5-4 TGTGCCACCCCAAACAACGCCGGGGAGCTGTTTTTT CATPNNAGELFF
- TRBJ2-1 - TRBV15 TGTGCCACCAGCAGGAGACAGGCCCAGAGCTCCTACAATGAGCAGTTCTTC CATSRRQAQSSYNEQFF
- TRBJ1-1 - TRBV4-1 TGCGCCAGCAGCCAACCCTTTACGGGGGGATCGAACACTGAAGCTTTCTTT CASSQPFTGGSNTEAFF
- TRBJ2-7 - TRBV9 TGTGCCAGCAGCGCCCCCCCCCTGGGGGAGCAGTACTTC CASSAPPLGEQYF
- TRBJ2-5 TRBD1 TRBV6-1 TGTGCCAGCGGGGCGGCAGGGGGTCCAGGGGAGACCCAGTACTTC CASGAAGGPGETQYF
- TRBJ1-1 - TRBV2 TGTGCCAGCAGTGAAGCCTGGGTGGTCAACACTGAAGCTTTCTTT CASSEAWVVNTEAFF
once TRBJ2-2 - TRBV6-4 TGTGCCAGCAGTCTGAGACTGAACACCGGGGAGCTGTTTTTT CASSLRLNTGELFF
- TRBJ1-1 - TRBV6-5 TGTGCCAGCAGTTACGTGAGGGGGGCGAACACTGAAGCTTTCTTT CASSYVRGANTEAFF
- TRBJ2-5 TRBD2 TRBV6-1 TGTGCCAGCAGTTTGGAAACGGGGGGAGAGACCCAGTACTTC CASSLETGGETQYF
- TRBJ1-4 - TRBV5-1 TGCGCCAGCAGCTTTTGGGGGGATGAAAAACTGTTTTTT CASSFWGDEKLFF
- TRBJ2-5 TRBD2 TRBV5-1 TGCGCCAGCAGCTGGACTAGCGGGAAAGAGACCCAGTACTTC CASSWTSGKETQYF
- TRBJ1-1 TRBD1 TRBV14 TGTGCCAGCAGCCCTCTTCCCGCGCGAGGGGGCAGAACTGAAGCTTTCTTT CASSPLPARGGRTEAFF
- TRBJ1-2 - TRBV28 TGTGCCAGCAGTTCCCCGGGAGGACACTATGGCTACACCTTC CASSSPGGHYGYTF
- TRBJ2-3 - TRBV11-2 TGTGCCAGCAGCTTAGGGCCAGGGAGCACAGATACGCAGTATTTT CASSLGPGSTDTQYF
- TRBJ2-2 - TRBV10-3 TGTGCCATCAGTGCCGGGGGGCCCCGGTCGTCCGGGGAGCTGTTTTTT CAISAGGPRSSGELFF
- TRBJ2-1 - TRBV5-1 TGCGCCAGCAGTAATGAGGGGCAGAAGGAGTTCTTC CASSNEGQKEFF